Each of the 4 T cell receptor beta chains below was sequenced from the same sample in a study of T cell changes during pregnancy in multiple sclerosis (dated 2019 in TCRdb). The library was produced with the immunoSEQ multiplex PCR assay. The table comes from immuneACCESS by way of TCRdb, which keeps in-frame sequences with V and J called. Part of the clones is missing from these tables; in studies checked, under half for an unresolved V gene and the rest for unknown reasons. Present in this sample are about 97,000 clones, about nine tenths of which were seen just once. The ten largest clones add up to approximately 0.76% of the sample. Sequencing was performed on peripheral blood, taken in the second trimester of pregnancy. The receptor set was obtained from a female donor in good health, enrolled as a control in a pregnancy study.

V usage is TRBV15 and J usage is TRBJ1-5; perhaps TRBD1 as D (5 bases). Germline V gene data show CDR1 as LNHNV and CDR2 as YYDKDF (reference sequence). The CDR3 is 18 residues long. V gave up 2 bases and J gave up 1 base, with 18 bases separating them. The CDR3 is CATSRSPGFRGSNQPQHF. The CDR3 DNA is TGTGCCACCAGCAGATCTCCAGGGTTTCGGGGGAGCAATCAGCCCCAGCATTTT.

This sequence joins TRBV4-3 and TRBJ1-6; D is unresolved. V lost 2 bases, J lost 8 bases, and 13 bases lay in between. This CDR3 comprises 15 residues. Germline CDR1 reads LGHNA; CDR2 reads YSLEER. CDR3 loop: CASSQPGPAHSPLHF. Here the CDR3 DNA reads TGCGCCAGCAGCCAACCTGGGCCCGCTCATTCACCCCTCCACTTT.

The rearrangement joins TRBV7-8 to TRBJ1-1, with 9 bases matching TRBD1. CDR3 length: 15 amino acids. The V gene end was trimmed by 5 bases and the J gene end by 2 bases; junction bases not matched to a gene: 6. CDR1 SGHVS and CDR2 FQNEAQ come from the germline V gene. The CDR3 here is CASSRLDRGNTEAFF. The CDR3 region has the DNA TGTGCCAGCAGCCGACTGGACAGGGGAAACACTGAAGCTTTCTTT.

The chain joins TRBV11-3 to TRBJ2-1, with 11 bases fitting TRBD1. The CDR3 covers 16 residues. V lost 5 bases, J lost 8 bases, and 11 bases stayed unmatched. Germline lookup yields CDR1 SGHNT and CDR2 YENEEA. This chain's CDR3 is CASSPSGTGGSDEQFF. In DNA, the CDR3 is TGTGCCAGCAGCCCGAGCGGGACAGGGGGGTCGGATGAGCAGTTCTTC.